The T cell receptor (beta chain) described here comes from a study of cytomegalovirus exposure and HLA in healthy donors. Produced via immunoSEQ multiplex PCR; TCRdb's table is partial and in-frame only. Altogether about 130,000 clones are present, about 89% being singletons, with the ten largest covering about 2%. The trim removed 5 bases at V and 6 bases at J, leaving 5 bases unmatched. CDR1 ENHRY and CDR2 SYGVKD come from the germline V gene. The CDR3 runs to 15 residues. Source material: PBMCs. The chain joins TRBV10-3 to TRBJ2-1, with 12 bases fitting TRBD1. This clonotype was sampled from a woman aged 18-29 years in good health and CMV-seronegative. The CDR3 is CAISPGQGASNEQFF. Written as DNA, the CDR3 is TGTGCCATCAGTCCGGGACAGGGGGCCTCCAATGAGCAGTTCTTC.